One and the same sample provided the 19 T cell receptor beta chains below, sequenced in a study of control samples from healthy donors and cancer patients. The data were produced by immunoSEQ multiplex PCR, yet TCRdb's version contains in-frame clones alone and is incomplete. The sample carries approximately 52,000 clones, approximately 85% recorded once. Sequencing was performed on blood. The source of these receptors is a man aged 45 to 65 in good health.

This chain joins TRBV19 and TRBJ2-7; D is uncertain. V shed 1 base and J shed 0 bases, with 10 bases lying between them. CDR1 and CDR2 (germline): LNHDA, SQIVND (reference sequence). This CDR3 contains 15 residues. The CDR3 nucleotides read TGTGCCAGTAGTATAGGCCTAGGATCCTCCTACGAGCAGTACTTC. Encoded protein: CASSIGLGSSYEQYF. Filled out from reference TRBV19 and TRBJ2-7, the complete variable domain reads DGGITQSPKYLFRKEGQNVTLSCEQNLNHDAMYWYRQDPGQGLRLIYYSQIVNDFQKGDIAEGYSVSREKKESFPLTVTSAQKNPTAFYLCASSIGLGSSYEQYFGPGTRLTVT.

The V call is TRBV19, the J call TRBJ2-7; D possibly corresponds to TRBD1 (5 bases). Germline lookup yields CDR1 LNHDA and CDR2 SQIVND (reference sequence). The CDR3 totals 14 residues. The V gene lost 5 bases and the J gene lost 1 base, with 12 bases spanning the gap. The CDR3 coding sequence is TGTGCCAGTAGTTGGGGCAGAGGATCCTACGAGCAGTACTTC. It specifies CASSWGRGSYEQYF.

CDR3 DNA sequence: TGTGCCAGCAGCAAGATACCGGGTTCTGTCTTTTACGAGCAGTACTTC. It is translated as CASSKIPGSVFYEQYF. This chain joins TRBV21-1 and TRBJ2-7; the D call TRBD2 from the table was never checked on the DNA. TRBV21-1 is reported as a pseudogene. The CDR3 sequence is 16 residues long.

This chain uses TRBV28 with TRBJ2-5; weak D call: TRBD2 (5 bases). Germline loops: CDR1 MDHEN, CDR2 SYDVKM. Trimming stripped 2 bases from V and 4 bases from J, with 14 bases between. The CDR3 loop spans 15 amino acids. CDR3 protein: CASSLPSRGRETQYF. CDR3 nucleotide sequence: TGTGCCAGCAGTTTACCCTCAAGAGGGAGAGAGACCCAGTACTTC.

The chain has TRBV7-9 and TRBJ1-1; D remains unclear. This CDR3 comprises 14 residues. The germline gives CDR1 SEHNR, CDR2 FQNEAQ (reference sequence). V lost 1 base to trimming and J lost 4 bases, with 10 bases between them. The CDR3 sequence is CASSLDLRGTEAFF. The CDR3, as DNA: TGTGCCAGCAGCTTAGACTTGCGGGGCACTGAAGCTTTCTTT.

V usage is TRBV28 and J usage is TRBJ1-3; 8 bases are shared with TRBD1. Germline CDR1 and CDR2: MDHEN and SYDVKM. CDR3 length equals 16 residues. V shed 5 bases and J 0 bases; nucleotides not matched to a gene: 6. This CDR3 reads CASSDYRGSSGNTIYF. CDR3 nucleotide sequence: TGTGCCAGCAGTGACTACAGGGGGTCCTCTGGAAACACCATATATTTT.

The DNA for the CDR3 is TGTGCCAGCAGTGAGGATTTACAGCTAATCGACCCCTATAATTCACCCCTCCACTTT. It specifies CASSEDLQLIDPYNSPLHF. The chain carries TRBV2 and TRBJ1-6; no reliable D call. This CDR3 contains 19 residues. Trimming stripped 3 bases from V and 2 bases from J, with 20 bases between. CDR1 is SNHLY and CDR2 is FYNNEI in the germline V gene.

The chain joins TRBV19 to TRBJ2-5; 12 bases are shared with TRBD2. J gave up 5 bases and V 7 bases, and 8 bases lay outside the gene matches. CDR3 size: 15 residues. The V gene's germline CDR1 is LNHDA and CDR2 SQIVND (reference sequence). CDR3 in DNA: TGTGCCAGTAAGGGTCTAGCGGGAGGGGTGGAGACCCAGTACTTC. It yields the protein CASKGLAGGVETQYF.

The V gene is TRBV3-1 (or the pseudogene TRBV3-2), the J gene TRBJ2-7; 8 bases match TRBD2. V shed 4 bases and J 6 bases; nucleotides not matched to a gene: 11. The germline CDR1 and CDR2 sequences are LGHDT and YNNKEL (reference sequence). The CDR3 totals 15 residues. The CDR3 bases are TGTGCCAGCAGCCCGACCTCGGGGGGGTCACGCGAGCAGTACTTC. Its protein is CASSPTSGGSREQYF.

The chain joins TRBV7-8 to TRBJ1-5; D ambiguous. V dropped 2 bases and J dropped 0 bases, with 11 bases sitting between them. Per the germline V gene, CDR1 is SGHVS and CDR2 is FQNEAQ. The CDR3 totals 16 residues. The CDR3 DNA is TGTGCCAGCAGCTTACGGCAACCGTCTAGCAATCAGCCCCAGCATTTT. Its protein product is CASSLRQPSSNQPQHF.

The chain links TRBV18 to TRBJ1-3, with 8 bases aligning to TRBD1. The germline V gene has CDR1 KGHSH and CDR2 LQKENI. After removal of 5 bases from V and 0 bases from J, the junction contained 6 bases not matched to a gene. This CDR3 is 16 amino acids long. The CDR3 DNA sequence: TGTGCCAGCTCAAGTACAGGGGGACTCTCTGGAAACACCATATATTTT. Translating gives CASSSTGGLSGNTIYF.

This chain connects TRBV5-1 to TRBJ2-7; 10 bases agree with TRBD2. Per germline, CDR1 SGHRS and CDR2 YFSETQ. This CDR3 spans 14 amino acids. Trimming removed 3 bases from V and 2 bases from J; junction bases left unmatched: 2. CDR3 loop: CASSWTSGTYEQYF. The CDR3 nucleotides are TGCGCCAGCAGCTGGACTAGCGGCACCTACGAGCAGTACTTC.

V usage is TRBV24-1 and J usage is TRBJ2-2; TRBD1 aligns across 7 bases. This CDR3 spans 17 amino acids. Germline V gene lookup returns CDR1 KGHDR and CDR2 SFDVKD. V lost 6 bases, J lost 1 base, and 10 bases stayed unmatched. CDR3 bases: TGTGCCACCAGTCTTCCGCCGGGACAGCTGAACACCGGGGAGCTGTTTTTT. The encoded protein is CATSLPPGQLNTGELFF.

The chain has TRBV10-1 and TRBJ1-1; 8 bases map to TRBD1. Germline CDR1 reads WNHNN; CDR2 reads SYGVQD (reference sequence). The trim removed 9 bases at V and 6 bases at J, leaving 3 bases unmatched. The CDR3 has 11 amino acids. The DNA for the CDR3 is TGCGCCAGAGACAGGGGCCCTGAAGCTTTCTTT. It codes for CARDRGPEAFF.

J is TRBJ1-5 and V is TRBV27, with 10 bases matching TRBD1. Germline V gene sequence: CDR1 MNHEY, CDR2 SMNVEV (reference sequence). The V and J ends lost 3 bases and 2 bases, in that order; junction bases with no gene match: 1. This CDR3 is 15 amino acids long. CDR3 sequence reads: CASSFGTGGNQPQHF. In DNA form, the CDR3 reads TGTGCCAGCAGTTTCGGGACAGGGGGCAATCAGCCCCAGCATTTT.

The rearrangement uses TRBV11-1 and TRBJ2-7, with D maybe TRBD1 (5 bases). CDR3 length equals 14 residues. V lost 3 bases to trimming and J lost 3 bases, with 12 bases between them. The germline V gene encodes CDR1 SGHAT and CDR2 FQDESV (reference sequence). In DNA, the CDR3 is TGTGCCAGCAGCTTCTCAGGGCATGTCTACGAGCAGTACTTC. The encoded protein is CASSFSGHVYEQYF.

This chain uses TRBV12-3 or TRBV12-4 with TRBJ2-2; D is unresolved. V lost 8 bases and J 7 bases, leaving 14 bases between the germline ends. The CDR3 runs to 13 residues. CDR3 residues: CASSLSGGGELFF. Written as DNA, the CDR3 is TGTGCCAGCTCTTTATCGGGCGGCGGGGAGCTGTTTTTT.

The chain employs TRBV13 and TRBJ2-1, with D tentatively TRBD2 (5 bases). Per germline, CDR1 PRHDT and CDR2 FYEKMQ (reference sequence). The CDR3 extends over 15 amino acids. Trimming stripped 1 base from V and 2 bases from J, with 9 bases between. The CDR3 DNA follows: TGTGCCAGCAGCTTAGATGGAGGAGCCTACAATGAGCAGTTCTTC. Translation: CASSLDGGAYNEQFF. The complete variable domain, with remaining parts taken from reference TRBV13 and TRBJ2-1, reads AAGVIQSPRHLIKEKRETATLKCYPIPRHDTVYWYQQGPGQDPQFLISFYEKMQSDKGSIPDRFSAQQFSDYHSELNMSSLELGDSALYFCASSLDGGAYNEQFFGPGTRLTVL.

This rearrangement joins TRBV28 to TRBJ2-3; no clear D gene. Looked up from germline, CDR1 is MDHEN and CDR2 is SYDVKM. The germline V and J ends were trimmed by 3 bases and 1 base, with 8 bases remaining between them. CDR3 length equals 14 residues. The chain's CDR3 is CASSFFEGTDTQYF. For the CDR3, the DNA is TGTGCCAGCAGTTTCTTCGAGGGCACAGATACGCAGTATTTT.